These 24 T cell receptor beta chains were all obtained from the same sample, sequenced in a study of blood T cells in healthy people across ages. The use of a sample-barcoded 5' primer and a J-beta primer mix characterized a second PCR of roughly 6 to 11 cycles. TCRdb used MiXCR to reprocess the 5' RACE reads, holding one entry per CDR3 protein. Among approximately 810,000 distinct CDR3 sequences, 25% to 35% were seen once, and the ten largest hold around 16%. Sequences were obtained from blood. All receptors derive from a woman of 80 years or more in good health.

This clonotype has a count of ten or more. The CDR3, as DNA: TGTGCCAGCAGCCAGGGGGCGCGGGGCTACACCTTC. Amino acid sequence: CASSQGARGYTF. V is TRBV12-3 or TRBV12-4 and J is TRBJ1-2; 8 bases match TRBD1. V shed 6 bases, J shed 8 bases, and the junction held 5 bases outside the gene matches. The CDR3 sequence is 12 residues long.

About this clonotype: A read error may be the cause here, since a much bigger clone is one base away. This chain links TRBV20-1 with TRBJ2-7; 7 nucleotides match TRBD2. Germline V gene sequence: CDR1 DFQATT, CDR2 SNEGSKA (reference sequence). There are 11 residues in the CDR3. As DNA, the CDR3 is TGCAGTGCCTCGTGGGACTACGAGCAGAACTTC. Translation: CSASWDYEQNF.

The sample holds many counts of this clonotype. The CDR3 bases are TGTGCCAGCAGCAATCCACCGGGACTAGCGGGTACTCCGACAGATACGCAGTATTTT. It yields the protein CASSNPPGLAGTPTDTQYF. The J gene is TRBJ2-3, the V gene TRBV7-2, with 12 bases fitting TRBD2. J was trimmed by 3 bases and V by 5 bases; bases with no gene match: 15. Germline values: CDR1 SGHTA, CDR2 FQGNSA. This CDR3 has 19 amino acids.

Turning to this clonotype: Possible read error: a much larger clone is one base away. The chain carries TRBV7-9 and TRBJ2-5; D possibly matches TRBD1 or TRBD2 (5 bases each). CDR1 and CDR2 from the germline V gene are SEHNR and FQNEAQ (reference sequence). This CDR3 contains 15 residues. V lost 5 bases and J 11 bases, leaving 24 bases between the germline ends. CDR3 loop: CASSLTGTIYNEQYF. DNA for the CDR3: TGTGCCAGCAGCCTGACCGGGACGATTTACAATGAGCAGTACTTC.

This clonotype was counted between two and nine times. The CDR3 region is CASSAISLQGSYGYTF. As DNA, the CDR3 is TGCGCCAGCAGCGCCATCTCTTTACAGGGATCCTATGGCTACACCTTC. The genes are TRBV5-1 and TRBJ1-2, with D maybe TRBD1 (6 bases). The germline V gene has CDR1 SGHRS and CDR2 YFSETQ. V shed 4 bases and J shed 4 bases, with 20 bases lying between them. This CDR3 region has 16 residues.

This clonotype was detected ten times or more. This rearrangement joins TRBV7-2 to TRBJ1-1, with 7 positions matching TRBD1. The J segment lost 5 bases and the V segment lost 0 bases, leaving 3 bases of the junction unmatched. The CDR3 consists of 14 residues. From germline, CDR1 is SGHTA and CDR2 FQGNSA. For the CDR3, the DNA is TGTGCCAGCAGCTTAGCGAACAGGGGTACTGAAGCTTTCTTT. Translating gives CASSLANRGTEAFF.

This clonotype turned up a few times. The chain has TRBV20-1 and TRBJ1-5, with 7 bases matching TRBD1. Germline CDR1 is DFQATT and CDR2 is SNEGSKA (reference sequence). The trim removed 3 bases at V and 7 bases at J, leaving 9 bases unmatched. The CDR3 totals 14 residues. CDR3 in DNA: TGCAGTGCTAGGCGGTCAGGGGGAAGCCAGCCCCAGCATTTT. Protein sequence: CSARRSGGSQPQHF.

This clonotype was counted ten times or more. CDR3 sequence: CASSYSSLAGVTDTQYF. For the CDR3, the DNA is TGTGCCAGCAGTTACTCGAGTCTAGCGGGGGTCACAGATACGCAGTATTTT. The chain has TRBV6-2 or TRBV6-3 and TRBJ2-3, with 10 bases identical to TRBD2. This CDR3 contains 17 residues. CDR1 is MNHEY, CDR2 SVGEGT, per germline. J lost 2 bases, V lost 0 bases, and 5 bases had no gene match.

As to this clonotype: A much larger clone differs from this one at a single base, so this may be a read error. The chain couples TRBV7-2 to TRBJ1-2, with D perhaps TRBD1 (5 bases). The CDR3 consists of 17 residues. Germline CDR1 reads SGHTA; CDR2 reads FQGNSA. Trimming removed 1 base at V and 3 bases at J, with 18 bases between. The chain's CDR3 is CASSLGTRAGTYYGYTF. CDR3 DNA: TGTGCCAGCAGCTTAGGTACCAGGGCAGGGACTTACTATGGCTACACCTTC.

This clonotype was recorded a few times. This sequence joins TRBV12-3 or TRBV12-4 and TRBJ1-1; D not resolved. The CDR3 contains 11 residues. Trimming pared 2 bases from V and 8 bases from J, leaving 6 bases between. The CDR3 coding sequence is TGTGCCAGCAGTTTAACGTTCGAAGCTTTCTTT. This encodes CASSLTFEAFF.

The chain uses TRBV29-1 and TRBJ2-7; TRBD1 matches 11 bases. The J call may be mistaken, given a closer DNA end match to TRBJ2-4. Germline CDR1 is SQVTM and CDR2 is ANQGSEA. There are 17 residues in the CDR3. The CDR3, as DNA: TGCAGCGTTGAACTTGGTCATCCGGGACAGGGGGGAAACATTCAGTACTTC. As protein: CSVELGHPGQGGNIQYF.

In its sample, this clonotype was seen many times. The V gene is TRBV7-2, the J gene TRBJ1-2, with 8 nucleotides matching TRBD1. Germline V gene sequence: CDR1 SGHTA, CDR2 FQGNSA. The CDR3 contains 16 residues. Trimming removed 3 bases from V and 0 bases from J; junction bases left unmatched: 6. The CDR3 loop reads CASSFQQGVANYGYTF. For the CDR3, the DNA is TGTGCCAGCAGCTTTCAACAGGGGGTCGCTAACTATGGCTACACCTTC.

The chain has TRBV6-2 or TRBV6-3 and TRBJ1-2; the D gene is possibly TRBD1 (5 bases). The CDR3 contains 15 residues. V was clipped by 5 bases and J by 5 bases, with 18 bases between them. Germline assignment: CDR1 MNHEY and CDR2 SVGEGT. CDR3 in amino acids: CASSTGTAQSYGYTF. The CDR3 DNA follows: TGTGCCAGCAGTACCGGGACGGCGCAATCTTATGGCTACACCTTC.

This clonotype turned up a few times. This may be a read error: a much more frequent sequence differs by one nucleotide. This chain joins TRBV5-1 and TRBJ2-1, with D hard to call. The J call may be mistaken, given a closer DNA end match to TRBJ2-7. Germline CDR1 reads SGHRS; CDR2 reads YFSETQ. The CDR3 is 15 residues long. CDR3 residues: CASSISDQSYNEQYF. The CDR3 nucleotides are TGCGCCAGCAGCATATCCGACCAATCCTACAATGAGCAGTACTTC.

This clonotype appeared many times. V is TRBV7-9 and J is TRBJ2-6, with unresolved D. The ends were cut back, 6 bases at V and 2 bases at J, with 14 bases in the middle. CDR1 and CDR2 from the germline V gene are SEHNR and FQNEAQ (reference sequence). The CDR3 extends over 16 amino acids. CDR3 in DNA: TGTGCCAGCAGGGGAATTTCGGGTGCTGGGGCCAACGTCCTGACTTTC. Protein product: CASRGISGAGANVLTF.

With regard to this clonotype: A read error may explain this, as a much larger clone is one base away. The V call is TRBV18, the J call TRBJ2-7; 11 bases fit TRBD1. The CDR3 length is 14 residues. V gave up 8 bases and J gave up 7 bases; unmatched junction bases: 10. Germline-derived CDR1 and CDR2 are KGHSH and LQKENI. DNA of the CDR3: TGTGCCAGCCCTGCCGGGACAGGGGGGGGTGAGCAGTACTTC. The encoded protein is CASPAGTGGGEQYF.

This clonotype was seen many times. This chain links TRBV7-9 with TRBJ2-1; 7 nucleotides agree with TRBD2. The trim removed 6 bases at V and 2 bases at J, leaving 4 bases unmatched. The CDR3 is 14 amino acids. Germline V gene sequence: CDR1 SEHNR, CDR2 FQNEAQ (reference sequence). The CDR3 loop reads CASRASGPYNEQFF. The CDR3 DNA follows: TGTGCCAGCAGGGCTAGCGGTCCCTACAATGAGCAGTTCTTC. The full variable domain, its missing parts supplied by reference TRBV7-9 and TRBJ2-1, is DTGVSQNPRHKITKRGQNVTFRCDPISEHNRLYWYRQTLGQGPEFLTYFQNEAQLEKSRLLSDRFSAERPKGSFSTLEIQRTEQGDSAMYLCASRASGPYNEQFFGPGTRLTVL.

This clonotype turned up a few times. This chain joins TRBV6-6 and TRBJ1-5; possible D gene TRBD1, 6 bases. V shed 6 bases and J shed 9 bases, with 18 bases lying between them. The V gene's germline CDR1 is MNHNY and CDR2 SVGAGI (reference sequence). This CDR3 contains 14 residues. The CDR3 region is CASSPGDTRPPQHF. The CDR3 DNA is TGTGCCAGCAGCCCGGGGGACACACGGCCGCCCCAGCATTTT.

The genes are TRBV15 and TRBJ1-6; D unclear. V gave up 5 bases and J gave up 6 bases, with 14 bases separating them. This CDR3 has 15 residues. The germline V gene encodes CDR1 LNHNV and CDR2 YYDKDF (reference sequence). CDR3 in DNA: TGTGCCACCAGCCCCTACAGCGGACCTAATTCACCCCTCCACTTT. It specifies CATSPYSGPNSPLHF.

For this clonotype: A much larger clone differs from this one at a single base, so this may be a read error. The gene calls are TRBV7-2 and TRBJ2-3; tentatively, D is TRBD1 (6 bases). The V end lost 2 bases, the J end lost 9 bases, and 15 bases lay between the germline ends. CDR1 is SGHTA and CDR2 is FQGNSA in the germline V gene. The CDR3 covers 14 residues. CDR3: CASSLPSARGTQYF. In DNA form, the CDR3 reads TGTGCCAGCAGCTTACCTTCAGCGAGGGGGACGCAGTATTTT.

This clonotype was detected ten times or more. V is TRBV27 and J is TRBJ2-1; 7 bases map to TRBD1. CDR3 length: 14 amino acids. The ends lost 5 bases at V and 4 bases at J; junction bases unmatched: 5. Germline assignment: CDR1 MNHEY and CDR2 SMNVEV (reference sequence). The CDR3 nucleotides read TGTGCCAGCAGTCCCCAGGGGGAATACAATGAGCAGTTCTTC. Protein: CASSPQGEYNEQFF.

In this sample, this clonotype turned up many times. A single base separates this from a much larger clone, so it may be a read error. The J gene is TRBJ1-4, the V gene TRBV9; TRBD1 matches at 7 bases. The CDR3 covers 19 residues. Per the germline V gene, CDR1 is SGDLS and CDR2 is YYNGEE. The CDR3 DNA is TGTGCCAGCAGCGTAGGCCCCTGGGACAGAGATTCAACTAATGAAAAACGGTTTTTT. This encodes CASSVGPWDRDSTNEKRFF. The full variable domain, in which reference TRBV9 and TRBJ1-4 provide the parts outside the CDR3, is DSGVTQTPKHLITATGQRVTLRCSPRSGDLSVYWYQQSLDQGLQFLIQYYNGEERAKGNILERFSAQQFPDLHSELNLSSLELGDSALYFCASSVGPWDRDSTNEKRFFGSGTQLSVL.

Notes on this clonotype: Compared with germline, one end of the junction differs, possibly owing to a read error. CDR3 coding DNA: TGTGCCAGCAGACCAGTTGCCCGCACTGGAGCTTTCTTT. It specifies CASRPVARTGAFF. This rearrangement joins TRBV5-4 to TRBJ1-1; D is ambiguous. The CDR3 is 13 amino acids. Germline CDR1 SGHNT, CDR2 YYREEE (reference sequence).

The genes are TRBV4-3 and TRBJ2-3; the match to TRBD1 covers 7 bases. The CDR3 length is 15 residues. The trim removed 0 bases at V and 4 bases at J, leaving 4 bases unmatched. Germline loops: CDR1 LGHNA, CDR2 YSLEER. DNA for the CDR3: TGCGCCAGCAGCCAAGATAGGGACAGCTCAGATACGCAGTATTTT. Amino acids: CASSQDRDSSDTQYF.